Detailed here is one TCR beta chain. The data belong to a study of blood T cell repertoires in COVID-19. Sequencing used immunoSEQ multiplex PCR; TCRdb keeps in-frame clones, though not all of them. This sample carries approximately 500,000 clones, approximately 92% of them seen once, and the ten largest clones take roughly 1%. The germline V gene encodes CDR1 SSHAT and CDR2 FNYEAQ (reference sequence). CDR3 length: 15 residues. V was pared by 5 bases and J by 4 bases, with 3 bases of the junction left unmatched. The source material was peripheral blood. The chain links TRBV7-7 to TRBJ2-3; 13 positions agree with TRBD2. The source of this sequence is a man aged 18 to 30 with COVID-19, enrolled during active disease. This CDR3 reads CASSQTSGGSDTQYF. The CDR3 DNA reads TGTGCCAGCAGCCAGACTAGCGGGGGGTCAGATACGCAGTATTTT.